These T cell receptor beta chains were read from a single sample in a study of blood T cell repertoires in COVID-19. The data were produced by immunoSEQ multiplex PCR, yet TCRdb's version contains in-frame clones alone and is incomplete. The table records about 200,000 clones, approximately 91% of them present only once. The sample taken for sequencing was peripheral blood. The receptors stem from a man aged 45-65 years with COVID-19, enrolled during active disease. Both conserved end residues are part of each CDR3. The order of the fields is clone size, D gene, V gene, J gene, CDR3 DNA, CDR3 protein. The D gene is left open where the match is weak. Size is stated for part of the rows, as once, few or many counts, or as a class when the clone is expanded.

clone size: NA
D gene: NA
V gene: TRBV7-8
J gene: TRBJ1-5
CDR3 DNA: TGTGCCAGCAGCCTCTCAGGAACTAGCAATCAGCCCCAGCATTTT
CDR3 protein: CASSLSGTSNQPQHF

clone size: NA
D gene: NA
V gene: TRBV7-8
J gene: TRBJ1-4
CDR3 DNA: TGTGCCAGCAGCCCACAGCTTCGAGAGGAAAAACTGTTTTTT
CDR3 protein: CASSPQLREEKLFF

clone size: once
D gene: NA
V gene: TRBV6-5
J gene: TRBJ2-7
CDR3 DNA: TGTGCCAGCAGTTTAGCGGCGGGCTCCTACGAGCAGTACTTC
CDR3 protein: CASSLAAGSYEQYF

clone size: NA
D gene: NA
V gene: TRBV7-8
J gene: TRBJ1-3
CDR3 DNA: TGTGCCAGCAGCTCCCCGAGGCGCTCTGGAAACACCATATATTTT
CDR3 protein: CASSSPRRSGNTIYF

clone size: NA
D gene: NA
V gene: TRBV19
J gene: TRBJ1-2
CDR3 DNA: TGTGCCAGTAGTATAGTCCTATTCAGGGAAATTGTCTATGGCTACACCTTC
CDR3 protein: CASSIVLFREIVYGYTF

clone size: NA
D gene: NA
V gene: TRBV5-1
J gene: TRBJ1-4
CDR3 DNA: TGCGCCAGCAGCTTCCGGCCAGGGGATGAAAAACTGTTTTTT
CDR3 protein: CASSFRPGDEKLFF

clone size: NA
D gene: TRBD2
V gene: TRBV4-1
J gene: TRBJ2-2
CDR3 DNA: TGCGCCAGCAGCCAACTGGGACTAGCGGGAGAGAACACCGGGGAGCTGTTTTTT
CDR3 protein: CASSQLGLAGENTGELFF

clone size: NA
D gene: TRBD1
V gene: TRBV3-1/TRBV3-2
J gene: TRBJ1-6
CDR3 DNA: TGTGCCAGCAGCCAAGGGGTGGTCGGGAGGCCAGGGGGCAATAATTCACCCCTCCACTTT
CDR3 protein: CASSQGVVGRPGGNNSPLHF

clone size: NA
D gene: NA
V gene: TRBV6-5
J gene: TRBJ1-2
CDR3 DNA: TGTGCCAGCAGTTCTCCGGGGTCCGGCAACTATGGCTACACCTTC
CDR3 protein: CASSSPGSGNYGYTF

clone size: NA
D gene: TRBD1
V gene: TRBV6-4
J gene: TRBJ2-2
CDR3 DNA: TGTGCCAGCAGTGACGGGACAGGGGGGACCGGGGAGCTGTTTTTT
CDR3 protein: CASSDGTGGTGELFF

clone size: NA
D gene: NA
V gene: TRBV7-3
J gene: TRBJ2-1
CDR3 DNA: TGTGCCAGCAGCGGGGACACAAACAATGAGCAGTTCTTC
CDR3 protein: CASSGDTNNEQFF

clone size: NA
D gene: NA
V gene: TRBV7-9
J gene: TRBJ1-5
CDR3 DNA: TGTGCCAGCAGCTCATCATCAGGGAATCAGCCCCAGCATTTT
CDR3 protein: CASSSSSGNQPQHF

clone size: NA
D gene: TRBD1
V gene: TRBV7-2
J gene: TRBJ2-1
CDR3 DNA: TGTGCCAGCAGCCCAGGGACAGGGGTATACAATGAGCAGTTCTTC
CDR3 protein: CASSPGTGVYNEQFF

clone size: NA
D gene: NA
V gene: TRBV7-9
J gene: TRBJ1-5
CDR3 DNA: TGTGCCAGCAGCCTAACCCCCGATCAGCCCCAGCATTTT
CDR3 protein: CASSLTPDQPQHF

clone size: NA
D gene: TRBD2
V gene: TRBV3-1/TRBV3-2
J gene: TRBJ2-1
CDR3 DNA: TGTGCCAGCAGCCAACCGGGAGGCCTGGTGGGGTTCTTC
CDR3 protein: CASSQPGGLVGFF

clone size: NA
D gene: TRBD2
V gene: TRBV30
J gene: TRBJ2-7
CDR3 DNA: TGTGCCTGGAGCATAGGGACTAGCGGGAGGGCCGGGTACGAGCAGTACTTC
CDR3 protein: CAWSIGTSGRAGYEQYF

clone size: NA
D gene: NA
V gene: TRBV28
J gene: TRBJ2-7
CDR3 DNA: TGTGCCAGCAGTTTAGGACTTCCGTGGACTGAGCAGTACTTC
CDR3 protein: CASSLGLPWTEQYF

clone size: NA
D gene: NA
V gene: TRBV27
J gene: TRBJ1-4
CDR3 DNA: TGTGCCAGCAGTTGGAGGGAAGGGGAAAAACTGTTTTTT
CDR3 protein: CASSWREGEKLFF

clone size: NA
D gene: TRBD1
V gene: TRBV13
J gene: TRBJ1-6
CDR3 DNA: TGTGCCAGCAGTAAGGGACAGGGATCCTATAATTCACCCCTCCACTTT
CDR3 protein: CASSKGQGSYNSPLHF

clone size: NA
D gene: NA
V gene: TRBV19
J gene: TRBJ2-5
CDR3 DNA: TGTGCCAGTAGTATAGAGGGCAGGGCTACCCAGTACTTC
CDR3 protein: CASSIEGRATQYF

clone size: NA
D gene: NA
V gene: TRBV9
J gene: TRBJ2-7
CDR3 DNA: TGTGCCAGCAGCCCGCGGAGTCAGAGCTCCTACGAGCAGTACTTC
CDR3 protein: CASSPRSQSSYEQYF

clone size: NA
D gene: NA
V gene: TRBV6-5
J gene: TRBJ1-1
CDR3 DNA: TGTGCCAGCAGTTACTCCCATACGGTGTCAACTGAAGCTTTCTTT
CDR3 protein: CASSYSHTVSTEAFF

clone size: NA
D gene: TRBD1
V gene: TRBV7-9
J gene: TRBJ1-1
CDR3 DNA: TGTGCCAGCAGCTTATCGACAGGGGTGGGGAACACTGAAGCTTTCTTT
CDR3 protein: CASSLSTGVGNTEAFF

clone size: NA
D gene: NA
V gene: TRBV3-1/TRBV3-2
J gene: TRBJ2-5
CDR3 DNA: TGTGCCAGCAGCCAAGATATAGCGAACCTGGAGACCCAGTACTTC
CDR3 protein: CASSQDIANLETQYF

clone size: few
D gene: TRBD1
V gene: TRBV7-2
J gene: TRBJ2-7
CDR3 DNA: TGTGCCAGCAGCTCCCTCCCCAGGGACAGATCCTACGAGCAGTACTTC
CDR3 protein: CASSSLPRDRSYEQYF

clone size: NA
D gene: NA
V gene: TRBV5-4
J gene: TRBJ2-7
CDR3 DNA: TGTGCCAGCAGCGCGCCTGGACGGGGTACTACCTACGAGCAGTACTTC
CDR3 protein: CASSAPGRGTTYEQYF

clone size: NA
D gene: TRBD1
V gene: TRBV11-2
J gene: TRBJ2-7
CDR3 DNA: TGTGCCAGCAGCTTAGATCTTCCGGGACAGGGCTCCTACGAGCAGTACTTC
CDR3 protein: CASSLDLPGQGSYEQYF

clone size: NA
D gene: NA
V gene: TRBV28
J gene: TRBJ1-5
CDR3 DNA: TGTGCCAGCAGTTTAATAGGGACAAGGCCATATCAGCCCCAGCATTTT
CDR3 protein: CASSLIGTRPYQPQHF

clone size: once
D gene: TRBD1
V gene: TRBV29-1
J gene: TRBJ2-7
CDR3 DNA: TGCAGCGTTGCCGGGACAGGGAAGACCTACGAGCAGTACTTC
CDR3 protein: CSVAGTGKTYEQYF

clone size: NA
D gene: NA
V gene: TRBV10-3
J gene: TRBJ1-5
CDR3 DNA: TGTGCCATCAGTGCGGCGGTGAATCAGCCCCAGCATTTT
CDR3 protein: CAISAAVNQPQHF

clone size: NA
D gene: TRBD1
V gene: TRBV28
J gene: TRBJ2-3
CDR3 DNA: TGTGCCAGCAGGACAGGGGGCCGACTAGGCACAGATACGCAGTATTTT
CDR3 protein: CASRTGGRLGTDTQYF

clone size: few
D gene: NA
V gene: TRBV4-2
J gene: TRBJ1-2
CDR3 DNA: TGTGCCAGCAGCCAAGATACAGGAGGGAACTATGGCTACACCTTC
CDR3 protein: CASSQDTGGNYGYTF

clone size: NA
D gene: TRBD1
V gene: TRBV3-1/TRBV3-2
J gene: TRBJ2-4
CDR3 DNA: TGTGCCAGCAGCAGCCAGGACAGGCCCAGAAACATTCAGTACTTC
CDR3 protein: CASSSQDRPRNIQYF

clone size: NA
D gene: NA
V gene: TRBV5-4
J gene: TRBJ2-5
CDR3 DNA: TGTGCCAGCAGCCCGGGAGGACAGGGCCAAGAGACCCAGTACTTC
CDR3 protein: CASSPGGQGQETQYF

clone size: NA
D gene: NA
V gene: TRBV9
J gene: TRBJ2-7
CDR3 DNA: TGTGCCAGCAGCGTAGCACAACGGGGCGAGCAGTACTTC
CDR3 protein: CASSVAQRGEQYF

clone size: NA
D gene: TRBD2
V gene: TRBV7-3
J gene: TRBJ2-7
CDR3 DNA: TGTGCCAGCAGCCAAGCTAGCGGGGACTACGAGCAGTACTTC
CDR3 protein: CASSQASGDYEQYF

clone size: NA
D gene: TRBD1
V gene: TRBV6-6
J gene: TRBJ1-3
CDR3 DNA: TGTGCCAGCAGTTACAACAGGGGTAGCTCTGGAAACACCATATATTTT
CDR3 protein: CASSYNRGSSGNTIYF

clone size: NA
D gene: NA
V gene: TRBV10-3
J gene: TRBJ1-5
CDR3 DNA: TGTGCCATCAGTGAAGGGGTTAGCAATCAGCCCCAGCATTTT
CDR3 protein: CAISEGVSNQPQHF

clone size: NA
D gene: TRBD2
V gene: TRBV7-3
J gene: TRBJ2-1
CDR3 DNA: TGTGCCAGCAGCCCCACCCAACTAGCGGGTTTAAATGAGCAGTTCTTC
CDR3 protein: CASSPTQLAGLNEQFF

clone size: NA
D gene: NA
V gene: TRBV30
J gene: TRBJ2-7
CDR3 DNA: TGTGCCTGGAGTGTCACGCTAGCGTCGCAGAAGTACTTC
CDR3 protein: CAWSVTLASQKYF

clone size: NA
D gene: NA
V gene: TRBV10-3
J gene: TRBJ2-7
CDR3 DNA: TGTGCCATCAGTGAGCCGGGGACACCCTACGAGCAGTACTTC
CDR3 protein: CAISEPGTPYEQYF

clone size: NA
D gene: NA
V gene: TRBV7-2
J gene: TRBJ1-2
CDR3 DNA: TGTGCCAGCAGTCCCCTTTCTGGGGGACTCGGTGGCTACACCTTC
CDR3 protein: CASSPLSGGLGGYTF

clone size: few
D gene: NA
V gene: TRBV5-4
J gene: TRBJ2-1
CDR3 DNA: TGTGCCAGCACTCTATCCCGGAGGCCCAATGAGCAGTTCTTC
CDR3 protein: CASTLSRRPNEQFF

clone size: NA
D gene: TRBD1
V gene: TRBV11-1
J gene: TRBJ2-3
CDR3 DNA: TGTGCCAGCAGCGCCGGCTGGACAGGGGCAGATACGCAGTATTTT
CDR3 protein: CASSAGWTGADTQYF

clone size: NA
D gene: NA
V gene: TRBV7-6
J gene: TRBJ2-7
CDR3 DNA: TGTGCCAGCAGCCCAACTAGCCGGAGCTCCTACGAGCAGTACTTC
CDR3 protein: CASSPTSRSSYEQYF

clone size: NA
D gene: TRBD2
V gene: TRBV25-1
J gene: TRBJ2-2
CDR3 DNA: TGTGCCAGCAGTGACGCGGGACTAGCGAACACCGGGGAGCTGTTTTTT
CDR3 protein: CASSDAGLANTGELFF

clone size: NA
D gene: NA
V gene: TRBV7-9
J gene: TRBJ2-7
CDR3 DNA: TGTGCCAGCAGCCCCGACAGCTACCCCTACGAGCAGTACTTC
CDR3 protein: CASSPDSYPYEQYF

clone size: NA
D gene: TRBD1
V gene: TRBV16
J gene: TRBJ2-7
CDR3 DNA: TGTGCCAGCAGCCCGGGACAGGGGGGCGAGCAGTACTTC
CDR3 protein: CASSPGQGGEQYF